The T cell receptor (beta chain) under discussion was sequenced for a study of patients and donors after allogeneic stem cell transplantation (dated by TCRdb to 2018 to 2020). Concerning this clonotype itself: Its antigen has not been determined. Base qualities are not at hand, and no much larger clone is one base apart.

There are 16 amino acids in the CDR3, from cysteine to phenylalanine inclusive. The DNA shown is the 48-base CDR3, in frame from base 1. The germline V gene gives CDR1 as SGHRS and CDR2 as YFSETQ. V has 0 bases trimmed and J has 3 bases trimmed; junction bases matching no gene number 5. The method behind the library was RT-PCR. The instrument given in TCRdb is NextSeq 550. TCRdb cleaned the public reads at Q25 with fastp, built clones with MiXCR and kept in-frame beta chains. A single entry per CDR3 protein holds the most common genes and DNA from its merged rows. Present in this sample are 400,000 to 450,000 distinct CDR3 sequences, under 20% of which were seen just once. The ten largest clones take up around 6.8% of the sample.

This TCR was recovered from a human donor who was either an allogeneic HSCT recipient or a stem cell or donor lymphocyte infusion donor (not recorded which). It is not recorded whose cells these are; they may come from a transplant donor. The material sequenced was blood, either unsorted or a sorted T cell fraction (not recorded which). The chain is assembled from TRBV5-1 and TRBJ2-3; 9 central nucleotides agree with TRBD2. The bases are TGCGCCAGCAGCTTGGCCGGAGCGGGGGGTACAGATACGCAGTATTTT. The translation is CASSLAGAGGTDTQYF.